The rows below give T cell receptor beta chains drawn from one sample of a study of cytomegalovirus exposure and HLA in healthy donors. TCRdb's copy holds only in-frame clones and misses some; the assay was immunoSEQ multiplex PCR. The table includes approximately 140,000 clones, 75% detected once. The sequenced sample consisted of PBMCs. All receptors derive from a man in his forties in good health and CMV-seronegative. Both conserved end residues are part of each CDR3. The order of the fields is V gene, clone size, CDR3 protein. For some rows the clone size is stated as once, few or many, or as a class when expanded; others skip it.

V: TRBV6-1; size: few; CDR3: CASSERGGDPTFYTF
V: TRBV9; size: .; CDR3: CASSALASSYNEQFF
V: TRBV10-3; size: .; CDR3: CAISVGQGYGYTF
V: TRBV2; size: .; CDR3: CASSEQQGCGAFF
V: TRBV11-3; size: .; CDR3: CASSLEWTGAADTQYF
V: TRBV18; size: .; CDR3: CASSPAQGLDGYTF
V: TRBV6-6; size: .; CDR3: CASTQAGAPYEQYF
V: TRBV9; size: .; CDR3: CASSVAPHTSGGNEQFF
V: TRBV6-1; size: .; CDR3: CASTRTSGGSYEQYF
V: TRBV29-1; size: .; CDR3: CSVGAQGATGELFF
V: TRBV15; size: once; CDR3: CATRQGSNGNQPQHF
V: TRBV9; size: .; CDR3: CASSVTGTGVDSYGYTF